This TCR beta chain came from a study of identifying expanded T cells in peripheral blood. Overall study results and limits: Differentially abundant clones: 1 to 1.5 between replicates, 16.4 at approximately two weeks, over 18 at four.

TCRdb keeps only in-frame clones here, not all; method: immunoSEQ multiplex PCR. In the table there are roughly 63,000 clones, around four fifths of which are singletons. Concerning this clone: No antigen is known for it.

V was cut by 2 bases and J by 6 bases, with 5 bases left in between. This CDR3 contains 13 residues. Germline CDR1 is MNHEY and CDR2 is SMNVEV (reference sequence). Material for sequencing was blood. The chain combines TRBV27 with TRBJ1-6, with unresolved D. The receptor was isolated from a person between 18 and 69 years old in good health. CDR3 DNA sequence: TGTGCCAGCAGTTTACTCGGTAATTCACCCCTCCACTTT. It translates to CASSLLGNSPLHF.